A selection of T cell receptor beta chains follows, all from one sample in a study of OX40 agonist ivuxolimab in advanced cancers. TCRdb keeps only in-frame clones here, not all; method: immunoSEQ multiplex PCR. This sample has about 60,000 clones, with 65% to 85% found just once. The sample consisted of CD4+ or CD8+ T cells sorted from blood, taken in a trial of the OX40 agonist ivuxolimab. The receptors originated from an adult with an advanced solid tumor such as melanoma, head and neck, liver or kidney cancer. CDR3s include the opening cysteine and the closing phenylalanine or tryptophan. Each record gives: V gene, D gene, CDR3 length, J gene, CDR3 protein. The D gene is left open where the match is weak.

V gene: TRBV30
D gene: .
CDR3 length: 13
J gene: TRBJ2-7
CDR3 protein: CAWRDYGRNEQYF

V gene: TRBV11-3
D gene: TRBD2
CDR3 length: 16
J gene: TRBJ2-1
CDR3 protein: CASSPGLAGAYNEQFF

V gene: TRBV7-2
D gene: .
CDR3 length: 16
J gene: TRBJ2-1
CDR3 protein: CASSLLGGVGYNEQFF

V gene: TRBV6-1
D gene: TRBD2
CDR3 length: 14
J gene: TRBJ2-3
CDR3 protein: CASQLAGGPDTQYF

V gene: TRBV7-9
D gene: .
CDR3 length: 14
J gene: TRBJ1-1
CDR3 protein: CASSLYMGNGEAFF

V gene: TRBV4-1
D gene: .
CDR3 length: 15
J gene: TRBJ2-1
CDR3 protein: CASSQEGGQYNEQFF

V gene: TRBV5-4
D gene: .
CDR3 length: 15
J gene: TRBJ2-3
CDR3 protein: CASSFKVSSTDTQYF

V gene: TRBV7-9
D gene: .
CDR3 length: 13
J gene: TRBJ2-1
CDR3 protein: CASSPSETSEQFF

V gene: TRBV11-2
D gene: .
CDR3 length: 12
J gene: TRBJ2-1
CDR3 protein: CASSPPGPYKFF

V gene: TRBV7-3
D gene: TRBD1
CDR3 length: 13
J gene: TRBJ1-1
CDR3 protein: CASSRTGNTEAFF

V gene: TRBV11-2
D gene: .
CDR3 length: 15
J gene: TRBJ1-5
CDR3 protein: CASSLVGSSNQPQHF

V gene: TRBV5-6
D gene: .
CDR3 length: 13
J gene: TRBJ1-2
CDR3 protein: CASSQRGRYGYTF

V gene: TRBV5-4
D gene: TRBD2
CDR3 length: 17
J gene: TRBJ2-1
CDR3 protein: CASSLAGLAEPYNEQFF

V gene: TRBV19
D gene: .
CDR3 length: 13
J gene: TRBJ2-1
CDR3 protein: CASKSGLYNEQFF

V gene: TRBV7-2
D gene: .
CDR3 length: 13
J gene: .
CDR3 protein: CASSLDGSYEQYF

V gene: TRBV19
D gene: TRBD1
CDR3 length: 14
J gene: TRBJ1-2
CDR3 protein: CASREGQGVGGYTF

V gene: TRBV5-1
D gene: .
CDR3 length: 13
J gene: TRBJ2-3
CDR3 protein: CASSADLTDTQYF

V gene: TRBV30
D gene: .
CDR3 length: 12
J gene: TRBJ2-1
CDR3 protein: CAWSTGDNEQFF

V gene: TRBV18
D gene: .
CDR3 length: 15
J gene: TRBJ1-1
CDR3 protein: CASSPRQDMNTEAFF

V gene: TRBV27
D gene: .
CDR3 length: 14
J gene: TRBJ1-2
CDR3 protein: CASSLLSGSYGYTF

V gene: TRBV19
D gene: .
CDR3 length: 14
J gene: TRBJ1-1
CDR3 protein: CASSIARGNTEAFF

V gene: TRBV9
D gene: TRBD2
CDR3 length: 15
J gene: TRBJ2-7
CDR3 protein: CASSGASGRSYEQYF

V gene: TRBV14
D gene: TRBD1
CDR3 length: 16
J gene: TRBJ2-4
CDR3 protein: CASSRGQGAMWNIQYF

V gene: TRBV2
D gene: .
CDR3 length: 13
J gene: TRBJ2-1
CDR3 protein: CASKSGPHGEQFF

V gene: TRBV7-6
D gene: .
CDR3 length: 16
J gene: TRBJ2-3
CDR3 protein: CASSSRDSFPTDTQYF

V gene: TRBV5-1
D gene: TRBD1
CDR3 length: 17
J gene: TRBJ2-1
CDR3 protein: CASSLFRGTGPYNEQFF

V gene: TRBV19
D gene: .
CDR3 length: 15
J gene: TRBJ1-2
CDR3 protein: CASSDKGSANYGYTF

V gene: TRBV4-2
D gene: TRBD1
CDR3 length: 15
J gene: TRBJ2-7
CDR3 protein: CASSQDRTGSYEQYF

V gene: TRBV13
D gene: .
CDR3 length: 15
J gene: TRBJ2-5
CDR3 protein: CASSFVLGGQETQYF

V gene: TRBV30
D gene: .
CDR3 length: 16
J gene: TRBJ1-1
CDR3 protein: CAWSAFAGTPNTEAFF

V gene: TRBV10-3
D gene: .
CDR3 length: 15
J gene: TRBJ1-2
CDR3 protein: CAISESRESNYGYTF

V gene: TRBV6-1
D gene: .
CDR3 length: 12
J gene: TRBJ1-2
CDR3 protein: CASSGALYGYTF

V gene: TRBV7-3
D gene: .
CDR3 length: 12
J gene: TRBJ1-2
CDR3 protein: CASSFGTGGYTF

V gene: TRBV5-1
D gene: TRBD1
CDR3 length: 14
J gene: TRBJ2-3
CDR3 protein: CASRRGQSTDTQYF

V gene: TRBV6-1
D gene: .
CDR3 length: 14
J gene: TRBJ2-2
CDR3 protein: CASSEGINTGELFF

V gene: TRBV9
D gene: .
CDR3 length: 16
J gene: TRBJ2-5
CDR3 protein: CASSVGGGANGETQYF

V gene: TRBV19
D gene: .
CDR3 length: 13
J gene: TRBJ1-2
CDR3 protein: CASSAGVNYGYTF

V gene: TRBV14
D gene: TRBD2
CDR3 length: 18
J gene: TRBJ2-3
CDR3 protein: CASSPDYSGRPLTDTQYF

V gene: TRBV30
D gene: .
CDR3 length: 15
J gene: TRBJ1-5
CDR3 protein: CAWSRTGTINQPQHF

V gene: TRBV2
D gene: .
CDR3 length: 14
J gene: TRBJ1-1
CDR3 protein: CASNRRTANTEAFF

V gene: TRBV11-1
D gene: .
CDR3 length: 15
J gene: TRBJ2-7
CDR3 protein: CASSFRRQRTYEQYF

V gene: TRBV2
D gene: .
CDR3 length: 11
J gene: TRBJ1-1
CDR3 protein: CASSQNTEAFF

V gene: TRBV19
D gene: .
CDR3 length: 13
J gene: TRBJ1-4
CDR3 protein: CASSIRPNEKLFF

V gene: TRBV4-1
D gene: TRBD2
CDR3 length: 15
J gene: TRBJ2-7
CDR3 protein: CASSTAGGGRGEQYF

V gene: TRBV2
D gene: .
CDR3 length: 16
J gene: TRBJ2-3
CDR3 protein: CASNQDSRSRTDTQYF

V gene: TRBV5-1
D gene: TRBD2
CDR3 length: 15
J gene: TRBJ2-5
CDR3 protein: CASSWTSGRRETQYF

V gene: TRBV30
D gene: TRBD2
CDR3 length: 14
J gene: TRBJ2-1
CDR3 protein: CARAFVAGDNEQFF

V gene: TRBV5-1
D gene: TRBD1
CDR3 length: 14
J gene: TRBJ1-2
CDR3 protein: CASSLGQGLRGYTF

V gene: TRBV6-1
D gene: .
CDR3 length: 14
J gene: TRBJ2-2
CDR3 protein: CASSEHANTGELFF

V gene: TRBV30
D gene: .
CDR3 length: 15
J gene: TRBJ2-2
CDR3 protein: CAWSPRASVVGELFF

V gene: TRBV5-1
D gene: .
CDR3 length: 15
J gene: TRBJ2-1
CDR3 protein: CASSLVASSYNEQFF

V gene: TRBV18
D gene: .
CDR3 length: 15
J gene: TRBJ1-4
CDR3 protein: CASSPPEFRGEKLFF

V gene: TRBV7-2
D gene: TRBD2
CDR3 length: 14
J gene: TRBJ2-7
CDR3 protein: CASSSTGGSYEQYF